The present TCR beta chain was sequenced within a study of cytotoxic CD8 clonotypes in ibrutinib-treated CLL. V was pared by 1 base and J by 2 bases, with 9 bases between. The CDR3 has 14 amino acids. In germline, CDR1 is SGHTA, CDR2 FQGTGA. Cryopreserved PBMCs provided around 1.9 micrograms of genomic DNA for the TCR beta libraries. The data were produced by immunoSEQ multiplex PCR, yet TCRdb's version contains in-frame clones alone and is incomplete. The sample contains about 84,000 clones, about 86% of which appear only once. The sample in question was PBMCs, obtained before ibrutinib treatment. The chain joins TRBV7-3 to TRBJ2-7; no reliable D call. The receptor's source is a human donor with chronic lymphocytic leukemia. DNA of the CDR3: TGTGCCAGCAGCTTAAACTCTCCTCCCTACGAGCAGTACTTC. The encoded protein is CASSLNSPPYEQYF.